This entry lists 31 T cell receptor beta chains sequenced from one sample in a study of regulatory T cells in long-lasting Graves disease. Indicated time point: persistent/refractory GD, antithyroid drugs over 5 years with positive TRAb. Preparation of the TCR library used RNA extracted from PBMCs. Library construction for TCR beta used iRepertoire HTBI primers and Arm-PCR of CDR3 regions. Each CDR3 protein gets one entry after TCRdb re-called the multiplex PCR reads with MiXCR. The sample holds fewer than 400,000 distinct CDR3 sequences; less than 25% are singletons and the top ten take under 25%. Source: peripheral blood mononuclear cells (PBMCs), taken when the disease was refractory, from a patient treated with antithyroid drugs. The receptor set was obtained from a female donor with Graves disease.

The rearrangement uses TRBV19 and TRBJ1-1; D gene unclear. The CDR3 is 14 amino acids. CDR1 is LNHDA, CDR2 SQIVND, per germline (reference sequence). V was shortened by 4 bases and J by 0 bases, with 9 bases between the two germline ends. The CDR3 region is CASSTATLNTEAFF. CDR3 DNA sequence: TGTGCCAGTAGTACGGCTACTTTGAACACTGAAGCTTTCTTT.

This clonotype was counted a few times. The chain uses TRBV19 and TRBJ2-7; 8 positions match TRBD1. Germline values: CDR1 LNHDA, CDR2 SQIVND (reference sequence). Trimming took 8 bases from V and 5 from J; bases not matched to a gene: 8. This CDR3 comprises 13 residues. CDR3 sequence reads: CASRQGTSNEQYF. The CDR3 nucleotides are TGTGCCAGTCGACAGGGGACTTCTAACGAGCAGTACTTC.

This clonotype was counted at least ten times. The gene calls are TRBV6-1 and TRBJ2-2; D gene ambiguous. The CDR3 covers 13 residues. Germline assignment: CDR1 MNHNS and CDR2 SASEGT. Trimming removed 9 bases at V and 3 bases at J, with 11 bases between. The CDR3 DNA reads TGTGCCAGTACGGTAACGGACACCGGGGAGCTGTTTTTT. Its protein product is CASTVTDTGELFF.

This clonotype was seen a few times. The chain uses TRBV29-1 and TRBJ1-1; tentatively, D is TRBD1 (5 bases). The CDR3 extends over 13 amino acids. From germline, CDR1 is SQVTM and CDR2 ANQGSEA. Trimming cost V 4 bases and J 1 base, with 10 bases left between them. CDR3 DNA: TGCAGCGTTGTTCCCAGGGCGAACACTGAAGCTTTCTTT. It specifies CSVVPRANTEAFF. Together with reference TRBV29-1 and TRBJ1-1, the CDR3 gives the full variable domain: SAVISQKPSRDICQRGTSLTIQCQVDSQVTMMFWYRQQPGQSLTLIATANQGSEATYESGFVIDKFPISRPNLTFSTLTVSNMSPEDSSIYLCSVVPRANTEAFFGQGTRLTVV.

J is TRBJ1-1 and V is TRBV27; 11 bases agree with TRBD1. The CDR3 covers 15 residues. Trimming at V came to 0 bases and at J to 4 bases, leaving 1 base not matched to a gene. The germline V gene has CDR1 MNHEY and CDR2 SMNVEV (reference sequence). The CDR3 protein is CASSLSGTGGTEAFF. CDR3 nucleotides: TGTGCCAGCAGTTTATCTGGGACAGGGGGCACTGAAGCTTTCTTT.

V is TRBV18 and J is TRBJ2-7; TRBD2 might be the D (5 bases). The germline gives CDR1 KGHSH, CDR2 LQKENI. The CDR3 is 14 amino acids. Trimming removed 5 bases at V and 4 bases at J, with 15 bases between. The DNA for the CDR3 is TGTGCCAGCTCATCCTCGGGATTATTATACGAGCAGTACTTC. Protein sequence: CASSSSGLLYEQYF.

This clonotype was observed at least ten times. The V call is TRBV12-3 or TRBV12-4, the J call TRBJ1-1; tentatively, D is TRBD1 (6 bases). The CDR3 has 13 amino acids. Trimming pared 7 bases from V and 6 bases from J, leaving 15 bases between. CDR3 amino acids: CASTSDRQPEAFF. The CDR3, as DNA: TGTGCCAGCACCTCCGACAGGCAACCTGAAGCTTTCTTT.

This clonotype has just a few counts. The V and J genes are TRBV30 and TRBJ2-1; TRBD2 agrees at 12 bases. The V gene's germline CDR1 is GTSNPN and CDR2 SVGIG (reference sequence). The CDR3 loop spans 14 amino acids. Trimming at V came to 5 bases and at J to 5 bases, leaving 4 bases not matched to a gene. This CDR3 is CAWVTSGGNNEQFF. The CDR3, as DNA: TGTGCCTGGGTGACTAGCGGGGGAAACAATGAGCAGTTCTTC.

The sample holds many counts of this clonotype. The chain carries TRBV6-1 and TRBJ2-5; D is possibly TRBD1 (6 bases). There are 14 residues in the CDR3. Per the germline V gene, CDR1 is MNHNS and CDR2 is SASEGT. Trimming pared 6 bases from V and 4 bases from J, leaving 15 bases between. In nucleotides, the CDR3 is TGTGCCAGCAGGCAAGACAGGACCCTAGAGACCCAGTACTTC. Amino acids: CASRQDRTLETQYF.

The genes are TRBV3-1 and TRBJ2-2; 9 nucleotides match TRBD2. Germline trimming cut 2 bases from V and 5 bases from J; bases unmatched to any gene: 3. Germline CDR1 reads LGHDT; CDR2 reads YNNKEL (reference sequence). This CDR3 is 15 amino acids long. The CDR3 DNA follows: TGTGCCAGCAGCCAATACACTAGCGGGACCGGGGAGCTGTTTTTT. As protein: CASSQYTSGTGELFF.

This chain uses TRBV27 with TRBJ2-1; TRBD2 matches at 11 bases. The J segment lost 8 bases and the V segment lost 2 bases, leaving 2 bases of the junction unmatched. Germline V CDR1 and CDR2: MNHEY, SMNVEV (reference sequence). CDR3 length equals 14 residues. In DNA form, the CDR3 reads TGTGCCAGCAGTTTAGGGACTAGCGGCGATGAGCAGTTCTTC. Amino acids: CASSLGTSGDEQFF.

About this clonotype itself: At one end, the junction sequence differs from germline, possibly due to a read error. V is TRBV6-5 and J is TRBJ2-7, with 10 bases that match TRBD1. From germline, CDR1 is MNHEY and CDR2 SVGAGI. The CDR3 loop spans 13 amino acids. The DNA for the CDR3 is TGTGCCAGCAGTTACCGTCGAGGACAGGGGGGAGTCTTC. This translates into CASSYRRGQGGVF.

This clonotype has at least ten counts. This chain links TRBV12-3 or TRBV12-4 with TRBJ1-5; perhaps TRBD1 as D (5 bases). The ends were cut back, 2 bases at V and 7 bases at J, with 15 bases in the middle. The CDR3 contains 15 residues. CDR3 protein: CASSLTGRGTQPQHF. The CDR3, as DNA: TGTGCCAGCAGTTTAACCGGGCGGGGGACGCAGCCCCAGCATTTT.

There are many counts of this clonotype. CDR3 region: CASSLNRGSSETQYF. The DNA for the CDR3 is TGTGCCAGCAGCTTGAACAGGGGGTCGTCGGAGACCCAGTACTTC. J is TRBJ2-5 and V is TRBV11-1; 8 nucleotides match TRBD1. V lost 3 bases to trimming and J lost 5 bases; unmatched junction nucleotides: 8. This CDR3 is 15 amino acids long. In germline, CDR1 is SGHAT, CDR2 FQDESV (reference sequence).

This clonotype appeared a few times. The chain is built from TRBV15 and TRBJ1-1; D remains unclear. Per the germline V gene, CDR1 is LNHNV and CDR2 is YYDKDF (reference sequence). The CDR3 totals 14 residues. Trimming took off 0 bases at V and 6 bases at J, with 11 bases between the two ends. The CDR3 protein is CATSRDLGFSEAFF. The CDR3, as DNA: TGTGCCACCAGCAGAGATTTGGGGTTTTCTGAAGCTTTCTTT.

The table lists this clonotype with many counts. The genes are TRBV12-3 or TRBV12-4 and TRBJ1-1; D remains ambiguous. The V and J ends lost 7 bases and 4 bases respectively, with 16 bases between them. CDR3 length: 14 residues. DNA of the CDR3: TGTGCCAGCACCCCTTCGGCAGTTTCCACTGAAGCTTTCTTT. This encodes CASTPSAVSTEAFF.

This clonotype was seen repeatedly, ten times or more. The gene calls are TRBV28 and TRBJ1-1; the match to TRBD1 covers 8 bases. Germline CDR1 and CDR2: MDHEN and SYDVKM. CDR3 length equals 15 residues. Germline trimming cut 5 bases from V and 1 base from J; bases unmatched to any gene: 6. DNA of the CDR3: TGTGCCAGCAGTGGCGACAGGGGAAGGAACACTGAAGCTTTCTTT. Translation: CASSGDRGRNTEAFF.

Points on this clonotype: This sequence may be a read error, since a much larger clone differs from it by one base. The V call is TRBV6-2 or TRBV6-3, the J call TRBJ1-2; 11 bases align to TRBD1. The germline gives CDR1 MNHEY, CDR2 SVGEGT. The CDR3 is 15 amino acids. The CDR3 DNA reads as TGTGCCAGCAGCCCAAAAGGACAGGGGGCGCGTGGCTGCACCTTC. Translating gives CASSPKGQGARGCTF.

This clonotype was seen more than once but under ten times. This chain links TRBV19 with TRBJ1-1; D gene unclear. V was cut by 4 bases and J by 1 base, with 7 bases left in between. The CDR3 totals 13 residues. Germline CDR1 and CDR2: LNHDA and SQIVND (reference sequence). The CDR3 DNA is TGTGCCAGTAGTAGGACCACGAACACTGAAGCTTTCTTT. Its translation: CASSRTTNTEAFF.

The rearrangement links TRBV24-1 to TRBJ2-1; D unresolved. V was pared by 2 bases and J by 9 bases, with 10 bases between. The germline CDR1 and CDR2 sequences are KGHDR and SFDVKD. This CDR3 contains 13 residues. The CDR3 spells CATSDSVESEQFF. CDR3 DNA: TGTGCCACCAGTGATTCGGTAGAGAGTGAGCAGTTCTTC.

This chain joins TRBV12-3 or TRBV12-4 and TRBJ2-7; D might be TRBD1 (6 bases). The V end lost 3 bases, the J end lost 3 bases, and 12 bases lay between the germline ends. The CDR3 is 14 residues long. The CDR3 nucleotides are TGTGCCAGCAGTTTCTGGGGGCAAGGCTACGAGCAGTACTTC. Protein: CASSFWGQGYEQYF.

This clonotype occurred many times. This chain links TRBV7-2 with TRBJ2-5; TRBD1 might be the D (5 bases). With 2 bases removed from V and 1 base from J, the gap between germline ends came to 8 bases. The CDR3 is 14 residues long. The germline V gene encodes CDR1 SGHTA and CDR2 FQGNSA. DNA for the CDR3: TGTGCCAGCAGCTTATATGACAGCCAAGAGACCCAGTACTTC. The encoded protein is CASSLYDSQETQYF.

A few counts support this clonotype. This chain uses TRBV7-9 with TRBJ1-1; 7 positions match TRBD1. With V trimmed by 5 bases and J by 0 bases, 3 bases remained unmatched. CDR3 length equals 14 residues. The V gene's germline CDR1 is SEHNR and CDR2 FQNEAQ (reference sequence). The CDR3: CASSPQGVNTEAFF. The CDR3 bases are TGTGCCAGCAGCCCCCAGGGGGTGAACACTGAAGCTTTCTTT.

This clonotype was seen repeatedly, ten times or more. The CDR3 reads CASSRPVETEAFF. The DNA of the CDR3 is TGTGCCAGCAGCCGTCCCGTTGAGACTGAAGCTTTCTTT. This chain joins TRBV7-2 and TRBJ1-1, with D unresolved. V was pared by 5 bases and J by 5 bases, with 12 bases between. This CDR3 has 13 residues. In germline, CDR1 is SGHTA, CDR2 FQGNSA.

Comment on this clonotype: This may come from a read error, since a much larger clone is one base off. V gene TRBV12-3 or TRBV12-4 combines with J gene TRBJ2-6; D uncertain. The CDR3 sequence is 14 residues long. Trimming pared 6 bases from V and 0 bases from J, leaving 6 bases between. In nucleotides, the CDR3 is TGTGCCAGCAGCCAAAACTCTGGGGCCAACGTCCTGACTTTC. This translates into CASSQNSGANVLTF.

Within the sample, this clonotype is medium-sized. One junction end does not reproduce the germline sequence, and a read error may be involved. The chain links TRBV5-1 to TRBJ1-5; D is ambiguous. The CDR3 runs 15 residues. Looked up from germline, CDR1 is SGHRS and CDR2 is YFSETQ. CDR3 DNA sequence: TGTGCCAGCAGCTTAGACGGGTATAGCAATCAGCCCCAGCATTTT. Residues: CASSLDGYSNQPQHF.

This sequence joins TRBV5-1 and TRBJ2-4; tentative D call: TRBD1 (7 bases). This CDR3 region has 15 residues. CDR1 and CDR2 (germline): SGHRS, YFSETQ. The V end was cut by 1 base, the J end by 13 bases, with 21 bases between. Here the CDR3 DNA reads TGCGCCAGCAGCTTGCAGGGGGGAGGTTCGAGGGAGCAGTACTTC. It yields the protein CASSLQGGGSREQYF. Supplemented by reference TRBV5-1 and TRBJ2-4, the full variable domain reads KAGVTQTPRYLIKTRGQQVTLSCSPISGHRSVSWYQQTPGQGLQFLFEYFSETQRNKGNFPGRFSGRQFSNSRSEMNVSTLELGDSALYLCASSLQGGGSREQYFGAGTRLSVL.

The table lists this clonotype with many counts. V and J are TRBV12-3 or TRBV12-4 and TRBJ1-3; 9 positions agree with TRBD1. The CDR3 extends over 14 amino acids. J gave up 0 bases and V 10 bases, and 4 bases lay outside the gene matches. CDR3 amino acids: CATKTGGSGNTIYF. The CDR3 coding sequence is TGTGCCACCAAGACAGGGGGCTCTGGAAACACCATATATTTT.

This clonotype was counted a few times. The chain has TRBV6-5 and TRBJ1-3; D call uncertain. Germline assignment: CDR1 MNHEY and CDR2 SVGAGI. Trimming removed 2 bases from V and 2 bases from J, with 13 bases in between. There are 16 residues in the CDR3. CDR3 sequence (DNA): TGTGCCAGCAGTTACCGGGCGGGGAGAACTGGAAACACCATATATTTT. Protein product: CASSYRAGRTGNTIYF.

In nucleotides, the CDR3 is TGTGCCAGCAGCATCCTAGCGGCGATGGGGGATACGCAGTATTTT. This translates into CASSILAAMGDTQYF. The chain is built from TRBV11-2 and TRBJ2-3; 7 bases map to TRBD2. The CDR3 runs 15 residues. Losses at the gene ends were 5 bases for V and 6 bases for J; bases not matched to a gene: 11. Germline V lookup: CDR1 SGHAT, CDR2 FQNNGV.

The chain has TRBV30 and TRBJ2-7; D ambiguous. The CDR3 extends over 12 amino acids. Trimming cost V 3 bases and J 1 base, with 7 bases left between them. Per germline, CDR1 GTSNPN and CDR2 SVGIG (reference sequence). The CDR3 protein is CAWSAESYEQYF. CDR3 nucleotides: TGTGCCTGGAGCGCAGAGTCCTACGAGCAGTACTTC.